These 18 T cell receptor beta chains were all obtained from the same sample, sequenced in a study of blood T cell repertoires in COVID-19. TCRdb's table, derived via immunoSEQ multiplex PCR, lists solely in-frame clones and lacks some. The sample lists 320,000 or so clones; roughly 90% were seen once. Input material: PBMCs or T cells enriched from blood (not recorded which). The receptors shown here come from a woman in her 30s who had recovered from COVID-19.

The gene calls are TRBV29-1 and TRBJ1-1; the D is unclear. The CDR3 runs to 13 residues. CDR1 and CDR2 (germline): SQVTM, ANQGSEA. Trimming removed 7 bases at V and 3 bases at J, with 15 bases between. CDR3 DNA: TGCAGCGCCCAGAGGGCTTTTGACACTGAAGCTTTCTTT. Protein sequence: CSAQRAFDTEAFF.

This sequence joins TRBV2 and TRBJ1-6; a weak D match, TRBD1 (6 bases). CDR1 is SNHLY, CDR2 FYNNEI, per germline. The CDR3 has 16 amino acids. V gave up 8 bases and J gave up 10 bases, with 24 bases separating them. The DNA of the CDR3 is TGTGCCAGCCACTCGCTCGGGCAGGGGAGCTACTCACCCCTCCACTTT. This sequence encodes CASHSLGQGSYSPLHF. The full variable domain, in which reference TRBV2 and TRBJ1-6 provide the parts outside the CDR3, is EPEVTQTPSHQVTQMGQEVILRCVPISNHLYFYWYRQILGQKVEFLVSFYNNEISEKSEIFDDQFSVERPDGSNFTLKIRSTKLEDSAMYFCASHSLGQGSYSPLHFGNGTRLTVT.

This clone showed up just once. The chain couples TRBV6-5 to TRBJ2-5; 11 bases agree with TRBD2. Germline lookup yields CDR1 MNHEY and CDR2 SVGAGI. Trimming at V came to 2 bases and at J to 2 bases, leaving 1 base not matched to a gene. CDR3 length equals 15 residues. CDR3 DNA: TGTGCCAGCAGTTACCTAGCGGGGGGTCAAGAGACCCAGTACTTC. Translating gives CASSYLAGGQETQYF.

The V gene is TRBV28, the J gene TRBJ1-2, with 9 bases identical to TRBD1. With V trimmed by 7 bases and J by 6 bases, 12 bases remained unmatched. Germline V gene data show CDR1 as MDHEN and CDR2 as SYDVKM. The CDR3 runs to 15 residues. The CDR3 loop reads CASTLGGTGINGYTF. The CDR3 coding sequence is TGTGCCAGCACCCTAGGGGGGACAGGGATTAATGGCTACACCTTC.

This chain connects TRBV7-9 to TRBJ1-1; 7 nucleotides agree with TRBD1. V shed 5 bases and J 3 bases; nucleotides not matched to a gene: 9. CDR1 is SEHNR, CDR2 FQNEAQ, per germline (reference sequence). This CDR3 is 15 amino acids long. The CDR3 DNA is TGTGCCAGCAGCCCCCACAGGGGCCGTTACACTGAAGCTTTCTTT. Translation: CASSPHRGRYTEAFF.

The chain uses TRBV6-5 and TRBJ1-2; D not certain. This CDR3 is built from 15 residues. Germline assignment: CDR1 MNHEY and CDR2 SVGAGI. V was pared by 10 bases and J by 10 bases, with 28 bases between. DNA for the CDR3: TGTGCCACCGAGCACCCGAGCGCCTCCCTATGGGTCTACACCTTC. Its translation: CATEHPSASLWVYTF.

The CDR3 region has the DNA TGTGCCAGCTCACCAGGCCAGGGGGCTTCGTCTGAAGCTTTCTTT. Amino acids: CASSPGQGASSEAFF. This sequence joins TRBV18 and TRBJ1-1, with TRBD1 matching over 8 bases. This CDR3 region has 15 residues. Germline V gene sequence: CDR1 KGHSH, CDR2 LQKENI. The V segment lost 2 bases and the J segment 6 bases; nucleotides outside the gene matches: 8.

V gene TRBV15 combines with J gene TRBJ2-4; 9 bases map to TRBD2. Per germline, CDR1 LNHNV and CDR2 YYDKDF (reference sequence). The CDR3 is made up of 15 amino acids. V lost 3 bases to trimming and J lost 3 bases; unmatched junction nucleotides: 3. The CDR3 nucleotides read TGTGCCACCAGCAGCCAAGCGGGGGGCAAAAACATTCAGTACTTC. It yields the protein CATSSQAGGKNIQYF.

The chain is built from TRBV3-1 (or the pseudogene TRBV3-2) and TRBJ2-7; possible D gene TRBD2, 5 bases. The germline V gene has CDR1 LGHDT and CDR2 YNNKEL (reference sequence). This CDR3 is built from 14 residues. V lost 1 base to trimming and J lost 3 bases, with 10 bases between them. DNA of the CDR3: TGTGCCAGCAGCCAAGTCGGGATCAACTACGAGCAGTACTTC. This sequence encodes CASSQVGINYEQYF.

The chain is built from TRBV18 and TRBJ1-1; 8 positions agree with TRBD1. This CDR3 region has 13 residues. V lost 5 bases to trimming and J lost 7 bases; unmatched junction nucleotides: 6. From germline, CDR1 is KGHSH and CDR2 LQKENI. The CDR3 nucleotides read TGTGCCAGCTCATTGACAGGGGTGGGTGAAGCTTTCTTT. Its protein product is CASSLTGVGEAFF.

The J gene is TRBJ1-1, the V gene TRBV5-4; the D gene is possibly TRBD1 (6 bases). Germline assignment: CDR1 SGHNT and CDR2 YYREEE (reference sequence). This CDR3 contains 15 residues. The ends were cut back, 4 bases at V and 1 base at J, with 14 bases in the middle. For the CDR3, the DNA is TGTGCCAGCAGCGTACCGGGACAAGAGAACACTGAAGCTTTCTTT. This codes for CASSVPGQENTEAFF.

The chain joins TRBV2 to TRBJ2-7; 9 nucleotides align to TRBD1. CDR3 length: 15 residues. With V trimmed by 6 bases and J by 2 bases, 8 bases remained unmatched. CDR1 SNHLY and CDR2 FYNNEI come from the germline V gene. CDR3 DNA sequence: TGTGCCAGCAGGGACCCGGGACAGGGTCCCTACGAGCAGTACTTC. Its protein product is CASRDPGQGPYEQYF.

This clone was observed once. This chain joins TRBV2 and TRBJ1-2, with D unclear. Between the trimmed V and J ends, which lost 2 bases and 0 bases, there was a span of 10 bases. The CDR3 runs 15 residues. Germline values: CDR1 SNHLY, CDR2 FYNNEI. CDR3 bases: TGTGCCAGCAGTGAATGGGCGGGATCTAACTATGGCTACACCTTC. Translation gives CASSEWAGSNYGYTF.

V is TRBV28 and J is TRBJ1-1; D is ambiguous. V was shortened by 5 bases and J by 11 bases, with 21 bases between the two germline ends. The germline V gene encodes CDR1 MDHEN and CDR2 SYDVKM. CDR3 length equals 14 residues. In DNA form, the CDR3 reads TGTGCCAGCAGTGTCGATGGTAGCCCCACCCCCGCTTTCTTT. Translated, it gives CASSVDGSPTPAFF.

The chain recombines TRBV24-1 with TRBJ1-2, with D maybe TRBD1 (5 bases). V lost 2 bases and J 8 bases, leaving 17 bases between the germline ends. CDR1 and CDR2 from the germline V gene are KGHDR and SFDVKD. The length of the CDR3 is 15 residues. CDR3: CATSDSRQTLRGYTF. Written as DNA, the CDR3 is TGTGCCACCAGTGATTCCCGACAGACCCTCCGAGGCTACACCTTC.

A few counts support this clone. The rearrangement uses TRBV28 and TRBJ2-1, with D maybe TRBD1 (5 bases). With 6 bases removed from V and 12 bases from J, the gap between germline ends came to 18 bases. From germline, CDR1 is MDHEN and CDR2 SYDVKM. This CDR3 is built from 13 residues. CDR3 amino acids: CASRLGKGYAQFF. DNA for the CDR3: TGTGCCAGCAGATTGGGGAAGGGGTACGCGCAGTTCTTC. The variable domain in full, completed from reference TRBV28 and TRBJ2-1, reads DVKVTQSSRYLVKRTGEKVFLECVQDMDHENMFWYRQDPGLGLRLIYFSYDVKMKEKGDIPEGYSVSREKKERFSLILESASTNQTSMYLCASRLGKGYAQFFGPGTRLTVL.

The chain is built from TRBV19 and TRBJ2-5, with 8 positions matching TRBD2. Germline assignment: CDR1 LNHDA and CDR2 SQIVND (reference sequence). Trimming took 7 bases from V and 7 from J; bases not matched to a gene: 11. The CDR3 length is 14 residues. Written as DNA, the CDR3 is TGTGCCAGTACGGCGGGGGGATCCCTAGGGACCCAGTACTTC. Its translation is CASTAGGSLGTQYF. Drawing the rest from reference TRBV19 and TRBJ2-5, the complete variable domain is DGGITQSPKYLFRKEGQNVTLSCEQNLNHDAMYWYRQDPGQGLRLIYYSQIVNDFQKGDIAEGYSVSREKKESFPLTVTSAQKNPTAFYLCASTAGGSLGTQYFGPGTRLLVL.

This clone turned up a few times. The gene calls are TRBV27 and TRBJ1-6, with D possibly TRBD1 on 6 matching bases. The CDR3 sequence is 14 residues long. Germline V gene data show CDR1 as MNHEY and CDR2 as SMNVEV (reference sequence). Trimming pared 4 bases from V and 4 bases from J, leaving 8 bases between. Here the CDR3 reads CASSSDRYNSPLHF. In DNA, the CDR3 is TGTGCCAGCAGTTCGGACAGATATAATTCACCCCTCCACTTT.